The subject of this entry is one T cell receptor beta chain. What it binds is unknown. The PCR used 60 Vbeta and 13 Jbeta primers. Only in-frame clones appear in the TCRdb table, and some are missing; sequencing was by immunoSEQ multiplex PCR. This sample yields about 150,000 clones, of which roughly 80% are seen a single time; around 3.2% belongs to the top ten. The sample originates from a study of cytomegalovirus exposure and HLA in healthy donors. The CDR3 length is 14 residues. The germline V and J ends were trimmed by 3 bases and 7 bases, with 13 bases remaining between them. In germline, CDR1 is PRHDT, CDR2 FYEKMQ (reference sequence). General study findings and limits: TCR beta chains numbering more than 150 were designated cytomegalovirus-associated. TCR beta sequences numbering some 17,000 were associated with HLA alleles at 0.05 false discovery rate in a later analysis.

The donors comprised healthy bone marrow donors. The chain combines TRBV13 with TRBJ1-3; D ambiguous. Input material: PBMCs. This sequence originates from a human donor in good health. The CDR3: CASSFHGSLNTIYF. The DNA of the CDR3 is TGTGCCAGCAGCTTCCACGGGAGTCTTAACACCATATATTTT.